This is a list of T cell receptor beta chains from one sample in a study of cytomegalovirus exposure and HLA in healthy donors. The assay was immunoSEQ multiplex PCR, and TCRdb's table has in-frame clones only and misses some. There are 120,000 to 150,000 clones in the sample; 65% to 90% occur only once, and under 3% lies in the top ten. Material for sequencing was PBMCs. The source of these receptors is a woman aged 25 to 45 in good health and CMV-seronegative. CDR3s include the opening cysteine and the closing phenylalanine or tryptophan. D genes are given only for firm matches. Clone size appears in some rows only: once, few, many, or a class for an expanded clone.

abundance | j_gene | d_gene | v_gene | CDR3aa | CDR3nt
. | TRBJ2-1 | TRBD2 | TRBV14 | CASSRGTSGSYEQFF | TGTGCCAGCAGCCGCGGGACTAGCGGGAGCTATGAGCAGTTCTTC
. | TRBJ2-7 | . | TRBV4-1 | CASSQGPFGEVEQYF | TGCGCCAGCAGCCAAGGGCCCTTCGGGGAGGTCGAGCAGTACTTC
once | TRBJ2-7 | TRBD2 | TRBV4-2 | CASSQAGTSGRYEQYF | TGTGCCAGCAGCCAGGCCGGGACTAGCGGGAGGTACGAGCAGTACTTC
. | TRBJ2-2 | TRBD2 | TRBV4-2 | CASSLYGRGDTGELFF | TGTGCCAGCAGCCTATATGGGCGGGGGGACACCGGGGAGCTGTTTTTT
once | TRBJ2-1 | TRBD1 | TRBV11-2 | CASSPAGGWEQFF | TGTGCCAGCAGCCCCGCAGGGGGCTGGGAGCAGTTCTTC
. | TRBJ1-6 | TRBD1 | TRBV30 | CAWRKTGMDSPLHF | TGTGCCTGGAGGAAGACAGGGATGGATTCACCCCTCCACTTT
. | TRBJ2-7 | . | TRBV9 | CASSVDDSRVYEQYF | TGTGCCAGCAGCGTAGACGACAGTAGGGTCTACGAGCAGTACTTC
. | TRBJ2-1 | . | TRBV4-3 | CASSQVFRVGQFF | TGCGCCAGCAGCCAAGTGTTCAGGGTCGGGCAGTTCTTC
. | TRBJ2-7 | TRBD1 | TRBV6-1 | CASSPRDRAYEQYF | TGTGCCAGCAGTCCCCGGGACAGGGCCTACGAGCAGTACTTC
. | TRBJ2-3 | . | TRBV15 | CATSRDKRFNDTQYF | TGTGCCACCAGCAGAGATAAACGGTTCAATGATACGCAGTATTTT
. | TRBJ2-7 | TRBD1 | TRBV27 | CASSSTGFSYEQYF | TGTGCCAGCAGTTCGACAGGGTTCTCCTACGAGCAGTACTTC
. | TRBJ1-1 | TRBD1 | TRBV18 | CASSPQTPWTGGSHTEAFF | TGTGCCAGCTCACCCCAAACTCCGTGGACAGGGGGCTCGCACACTGAAGCTTTCTTT
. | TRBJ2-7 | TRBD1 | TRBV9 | CASSAGQTGSDEQYF | TGTGCCAGCAGCGCCGGACAGACAGGGTCCGACGAGCAGTACTTC
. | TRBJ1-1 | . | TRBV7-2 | CASRVVNTEAFF | TGTGCCAGTCGGGTCGTGAACACTGAAGCTTTCTTT
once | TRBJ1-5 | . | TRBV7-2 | CASSLLLQGRQPQHF | TGTGCCAGCAGCTTACTATTGCAGGGGCGTCAGCCCCAGCATTTT
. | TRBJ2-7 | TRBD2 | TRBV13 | CASSSGTSGYYEQYF | TGTGCCAGCAGCTCCGGGACTAGCGGATACTACGAGCAGTACTTC